This T cell receptor (beta chain) was sequenced during a study of T cell repertoires in cytomegalovirus infection. Across the whole study: Indications came from public TCR beta signatures; they pointed to CMV infection and to a matching HLA type. General observations from the study: Carriers of CMV plus the relevant HLA were identified by cumulative public TCR beta family frequency. HLA-C-restricted CMV clonotypes gave the most frequent clonotype in two of eight donors.

TCRdb itself ran the reads through MiXCR, one entry per CDR3 protein. Of roughly 760,000 distinct CDR3 sequences in the sample, 35% to 40% were seen once. This clonotype was counted once. As yet, its antigen is unknown. The CDR3 length is 12 residues. Germline CDR1 reads LGHDT; CDR2 reads YNNKEL (reference sequence). J was trimmed by 12 bases and V by 1 base; bases with no gene match: 3. This clonotype was sampled from a human donor in good health (CMV status not recorded). Some clones in this sample may be carry-over from other donors' samples. The chain recombines TRBV3-1 with TRBJ2-1; 7 nucleotides align to TRBD1. The specimen was PBMCs. The CDR3 DNA is TGTGCCAGCAGCCAAGCTCGGACAGGGCAGTTCTTC. Translation gives CASSQARTGQFF.